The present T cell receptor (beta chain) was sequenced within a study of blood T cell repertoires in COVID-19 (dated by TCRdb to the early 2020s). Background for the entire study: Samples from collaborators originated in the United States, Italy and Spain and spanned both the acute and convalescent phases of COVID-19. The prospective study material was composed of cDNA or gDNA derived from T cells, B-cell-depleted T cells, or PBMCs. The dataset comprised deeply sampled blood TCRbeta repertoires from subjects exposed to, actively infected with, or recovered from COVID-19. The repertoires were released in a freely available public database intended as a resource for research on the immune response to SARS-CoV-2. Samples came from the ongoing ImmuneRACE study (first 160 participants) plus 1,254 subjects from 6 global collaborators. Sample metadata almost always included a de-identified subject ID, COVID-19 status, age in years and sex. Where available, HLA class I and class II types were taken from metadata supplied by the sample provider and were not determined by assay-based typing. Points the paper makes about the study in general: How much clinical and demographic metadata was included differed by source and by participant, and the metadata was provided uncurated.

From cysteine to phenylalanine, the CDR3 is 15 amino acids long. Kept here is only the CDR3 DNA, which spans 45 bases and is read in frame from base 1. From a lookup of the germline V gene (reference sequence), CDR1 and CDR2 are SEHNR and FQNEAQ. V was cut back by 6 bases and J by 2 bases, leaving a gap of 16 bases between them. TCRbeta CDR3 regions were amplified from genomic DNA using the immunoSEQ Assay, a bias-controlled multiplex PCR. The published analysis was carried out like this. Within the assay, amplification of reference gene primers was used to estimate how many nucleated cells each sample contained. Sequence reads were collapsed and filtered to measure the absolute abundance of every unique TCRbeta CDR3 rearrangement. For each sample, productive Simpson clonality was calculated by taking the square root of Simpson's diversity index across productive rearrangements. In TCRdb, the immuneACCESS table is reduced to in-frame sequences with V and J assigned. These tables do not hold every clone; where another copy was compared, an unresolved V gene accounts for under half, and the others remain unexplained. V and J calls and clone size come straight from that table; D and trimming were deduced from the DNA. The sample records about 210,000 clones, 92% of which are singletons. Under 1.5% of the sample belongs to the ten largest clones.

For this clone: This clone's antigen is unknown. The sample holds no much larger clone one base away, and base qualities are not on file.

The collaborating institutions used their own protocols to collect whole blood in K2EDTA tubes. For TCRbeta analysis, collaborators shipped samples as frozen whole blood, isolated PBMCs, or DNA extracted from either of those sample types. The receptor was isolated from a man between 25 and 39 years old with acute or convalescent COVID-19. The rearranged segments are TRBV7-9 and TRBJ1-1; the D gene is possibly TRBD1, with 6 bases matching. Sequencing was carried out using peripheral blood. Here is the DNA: TGTGCCAGCAGGCCATCCGGGACAAGAAACACTGAAGCTTTCTTT. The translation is CASRPSGTRNTEAFF.